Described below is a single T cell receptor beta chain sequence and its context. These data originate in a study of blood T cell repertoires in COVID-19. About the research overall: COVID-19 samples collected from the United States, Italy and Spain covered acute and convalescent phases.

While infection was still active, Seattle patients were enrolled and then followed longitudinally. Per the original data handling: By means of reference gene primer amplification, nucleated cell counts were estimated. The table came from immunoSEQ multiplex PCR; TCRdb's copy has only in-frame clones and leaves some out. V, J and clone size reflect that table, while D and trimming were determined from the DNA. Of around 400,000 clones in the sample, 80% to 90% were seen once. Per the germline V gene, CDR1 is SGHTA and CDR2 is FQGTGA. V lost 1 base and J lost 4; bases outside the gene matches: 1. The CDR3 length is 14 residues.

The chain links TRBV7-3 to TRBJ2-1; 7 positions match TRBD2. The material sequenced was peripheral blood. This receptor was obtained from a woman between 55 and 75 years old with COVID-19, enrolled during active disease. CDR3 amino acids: CASSLRAGYNEQFF. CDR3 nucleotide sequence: TGTGCCAGCAGCTTAAGAGCGGGGTACAATGAGCAGTTCTTC.